The entry below gives a single TCR beta chain sequence along with its context. Its antigen is not known. This sample is drawn from a study of T cell repertoires in cytomegalovirus infection. Across the study: CMV infection and matching HLA type were both indicated by public TCR beta signatures. The study, taken as a whole, reports: Dominating the ex vivo response were TCR beta clonotypes that were CMV-specific and HLA-C-restricted. Public TCR beta family frequency separated CMV-and-HLA carriers, including in an independent cohort.

CDR1 and CDR2 (germline): SGHVS, FNYEAQ. V shed 1 base, J shed 4 bases, and the junction held 6 bases outside the gene matches. The CDR3 totals 16 residues. One entry per CDR3 protein, called by TCRdb with MiXCR from the reads. The table has under 300,000 distinct CDR3 sequences, about 20% seen once. This sample comprised cultured PBMCs, obtained from culture after CMV antigen stimulation. V usage is TRBV7-6 and J usage is TRBJ2-7, with 11 bases lining up with TRBD1. The receptor was derived from a human donor in good health (CMV status not recorded). Some clones in this sample may be carry-over from other donors' samples. The CDR3 nucleotides are TGTGCCAGCAGCTTAGAGAGGGACAGGGGGAGGTACGAGCAGTACTTC. This sequence encodes CASSLERDRGRYEQYF.